One sample yielded the 28 T cell receptor beta chains listed below, sequenced in a study of blood T cell repertoires in COVID-19. Sequencing used immunoSEQ multiplex PCR; TCRdb keeps in-frame clones, though not all of them. The sample contains hundreds of thousands of clones, more than 80% of which appear only once. The source material was peripheral blood. Every receptor here comes from a man aged 35 to 55 with acute or convalescent COVID-19.

The chain uses TRBV5-1 and TRBJ1-6, with D uncertain. This CDR3 contains 15 residues. V lost 0 bases, J lost 7 bases, and 11 bases lay in between. Looked up from germline, CDR1 is SGHRS and CDR2 is YFSETQ. The CDR3 loop is CASSLGPEGNSPLHF. In DNA form, the CDR3 reads TGCGCCAGCAGCTTGGGCCCTGAGGGCAATTCACCCCTCCACTTT.

This clone appeared a few times. Germline and junction disagree at one end, which may indicate a read error. This chain connects TRBV7-7 to TRBJ2-2; D possibly corresponds to TRBD1 (6 bases). The V gene's germline CDR1 is SSHAT and CDR2 FNYEAQ (reference sequence). The CDR3 extends over 15 amino acids. CDR3 sequence (DNA): TGTGCTAGCAGCCCAACGGGACACAACACCGGGGAGCTGTTTTTT. Encoded protein: CASSPTGHNTGELFF.

This sequence joins TRBV2 and TRBJ1-1; 7 nucleotides agree with TRBD1. The CDR3 is 15 amino acids. V gave up 7 bases and J gave up 1 base; unmatched junction bases: 9. CDR1 is SNHLY, CDR2 FYNNEI, per germline. The CDR3: CASTKTGTANTEAFF. The DNA for the CDR3 is TGTGCCAGCACCAAAACCGGGACAGCGAACACTGAAGCTTTCTTT. The whole variable domain, filled in from reference TRBV2 and TRBJ1-1, reads EPEVTQTPSHQVTQMGQEVILRCVPISNHLYFYWYRQILGQKVEFLVSFYNNEISEKSEIFDDQFSVERPDGSNFTLKIRSTKLEDSAMYFCASTKTGTANTEAFFGQGTRLTVV.

This chain connects TRBV3-1 (or the pseudogene TRBV3-2) to TRBJ2-3, with TRBD2 matching over 10 bases. CDR1 and CDR2 (germline): LGHDT, YNNKEL (reference sequence). J gave up 4 bases and V 3 bases, and 4 bases lay outside the gene matches. The CDR3 covers 15 residues. The CDR3 sequence is CASSHVAGGSDTQYF. The CDR3 DNA is TGTGCCAGCAGCCATGTAGCGGGGGGATCAGATACGCAGTATTTT.

This chain connects TRBV19 to TRBJ1-1; D possibly corresponds to TRBD1 (5 bases). Trimming removed 3 bases at V and 1 base at J, with 12 bases between. Germline CDR1 and CDR2: LNHDA and SQIVND (reference sequence). This CDR3 is 15 amino acids long. The CDR3 nucleotides are TGTGCCAGTAGTATTTTAGGGGTAAGGAACACTGAAGCTTTCTTT. This codes for CASSILGVRNTEAFF.

This clone has just a few counts. One end of the junction does not line up with germline, which may come from a read error. The chain links TRBV25-1 to TRBJ1-2, with a possible D match to TRBD1 (5 bases). CDR3 length: 15 residues. From germline, CDR1 is MGHDK and CDR2 SYGVNS. CDR3 region: CASTNGGTTKYGYTF. CDR3 nucleotides: TGTGCCAGCACAAACGGGGGTACCACTAAGTATGGCTACACCTTC.

This chain uses TRBV7-9 with TRBJ2-2; a weak D match, TRBD1 (5 bases). The germline gives CDR1 SEHNR, CDR2 FQNEAQ (reference sequence). The CDR3 covers 16 residues. Trimming left V 0 bases short and J 1 base short, with 9 bases between. The CDR3 reads CASSLATQGNTGELFF. The DNA of the CDR3 is TGTGCCAGCAGCTTAGCGACCCAGGGGAACACCGGGGAGCTGTTTTTT.

The chain links TRBV4-1 to TRBJ1-6; possible D gene TRBD1, 5 bases. The CDR3 runs to 19 residues. Trimming pared 4 bases from V and 0 bases from J, leaving 19 bases between. Germline V gives CDR1 MGHRA, CDR2 YSYEKL. The CDR3 reads CASSRDNRQTGSYNSPLHF. For the CDR3, the DNA is TGCGCCAGCAGCCGAGACAATAGACAAACAGGCTCCTATAATTCACCCCTCCACTTT.

J is TRBJ1-2 and V is TRBV3-1 (or the pseudogene TRBV3-2), with a possible D match to TRBD1 (5 bases). CDR3 length: 12 residues. Germline CDR1 LGHDT, CDR2 YNNKEL (reference sequence). Between the trimmed V and J ends, which lost 5 bases and 5 bases, there was a span of 9 bases. CDR3: CASSVRGYGYTF. CDR3 nucleotides: TGTGCCAGCAGCGTACGGGGGTATGGCTACACCTTC.

The chain joins TRBV7-2 to TRBJ2-1, with a tentative D call TRBD2 (6 bases). The germline V gene encodes CDR1 SGHTA and CDR2 FQGNSA. V was cut by 1 base and J by 3 bases, with 7 bases left in between. There are 14 residues in the CDR3. The DNA for the CDR3 is TGTGCCAGCAGCTTAGGACTAGTCTACAATGAGCAGTTCTTC. This codes for CASSLGLVYNEQFF.

The chain employs TRBV2 and TRBJ1-3; a weak D match, TRBD1 (6 bases). V lost 8 bases and J lost 3, with 17 bases in between. The CDR3 runs to 15 residues. Germline V lookup: CDR1 SNHLY, CDR2 FYNNEI. CDR3 sequence: CASYDGQLIGNTIYF. CDR3 DNA: TGTGCCAGCTACGATGGACAGCTTATTGGAAACACCATATATTTT.

This chain uses TRBV9 with TRBJ2-1, with D tentatively TRBD2 (7 bases). The V end lost 4 bases, the J end lost 5 bases, and 19 bases lay between the germline ends. The CDR3 runs to 16 residues. Germline CDR1 is SGDLS and CDR2 is YYNGEE. CDR3 nucleotide sequence: TGTGCCAGCAGCCCCCGAGGGGGGGATTTAAACAATGAGCAGTTCTTC. Translation: CASSPRGGDLNNEQFF.

The count of this clone is one. This rearrangement joins TRBV5-6 to TRBJ1-1, with TRBD1 as a possible D gene (6 bases). The CDR3 covers 14 residues. Germline-derived CDR1 and CDR2 are SGHDT and YYEEEE. The ends were cut back, 4 bases at V and 5 bases at J, with 15 bases in the middle. CDR3 bases: TGTGCCAGCAGCGTCACAGGGTTATGGACTGAAGCTTTCTTT. Translated: CASSVTGLWTEAFF.

The chain employs TRBV6-5 and TRBJ2-7; no definite D call. V lost 8 bases and J 3 bases, leaving 20 bases between the germline ends. Germline CDR1 and CDR2: MNHEY and SVGAGI. CDR3 size: 15 residues. In DNA form, the CDR3 reads TGTGCCAGCCCCTTTTATGGGCAGCTCAACTACGAGCAGTACTTC. Translating it yields CASPFYGQLNYEQYF.

The rearrangement joins TRBV10-3 to TRBJ2-5; weak D call: TRBD1 (6 bases). Trimming pared 4 bases from V and 5 bases from J, leaving 20 bases between. The CDR3 is 16 amino acids. The germline CDR1 and CDR2 sequences are ENHRY and SYGVKD. CDR3 amino acids: CAISGSRDISWETQYF. The CDR3, as DNA: TGTGCCATCAGTGGATCCCGGGACATTTCCTGGGAGACCCAGTACTTC.

The chain recombines TRBV21-1 with TRBJ1-1; TRBD1 is the table's D call and was not checked against the DNA. TRBV21-1 counts as a pseudogene. The length of the CDR3 is 15 residues. The CDR3 sequence: CASSKRDRGDTEAFF. CDR3 nucleotide sequence: TGTGCCAGCAGCAAACGGGACAGGGGGGACACTGAAGCTTTCTTT.

This chain connects TRBV28 to TRBJ2-3, with 10 nucleotides matching TRBD2. CDR3 length: 17 amino acids. Germline V gene sequence: CDR1 MDHEN, CDR2 SYDVKM. Germline trimming cut 4 bases from V and 6 bases from J; bases unmatched to any gene: 13. CDR3 bases: TGTGCCAGCAGTTCCCCTTCTAGCGGGGGCCGAAAGGATACGCAGTATTTT. This translates into CASSSPSSGGRKDTQYF.

The rearrangement joins TRBV19 to TRBJ1-1; the D gene is possibly TRBD1 (5 bases). From germline, CDR1 is LNHDA and CDR2 SQIVND (reference sequence). V was trimmed by 7 bases and J by 1 base, leaving 16 bases between them. This CDR3 region has 15 residues. CDR3 loop: CASIGATRPNTEAFF. CDR3 bases: TGTGCCAGTATAGGGGCTACAAGGCCGAACACTGAAGCTTTCTTT.

This clone has more than one count but fewer than ten. The CDR3 loop is CASSGPNRGSGYGYTF. The CDR3 nucleotides read TGTGCCAGCAGTGGTCCGAACAGGGGGTCTGGGTATGGCTACACCTTC. The V call is TRBV25-1, the J call TRBJ1-2; 8 bases map to TRBD1. This CDR3 is built from 16 residues. V dropped 4 bases and J dropped 5; count of bases not matched to a gene: 12. CDR1 is MGHDK and CDR2 is SYGVNS in the germline V gene.

The count of this clone is one. The rearrangement links TRBV7-6 to TRBJ1-1; a weak D match, TRBD1 (6 bases). Germline CDR1 reads SGHVS; CDR2 reads FNYEAQ. CDR3 length: 13 residues. V dropped 5 bases and J dropped 7 bases, with 14 bases sitting between them. The CDR3 loop is CASSEGVSGEAFF. The CDR3 DNA follows: TGTGCCAGCAGCGAGGGGGTGTCAGGTGAAGCTTTCTTT.

The rearrangement links TRBV6-1 to TRBJ1-5; a weak D match, TRBD1 (6 bases). The V and J ends lost 3 bases and 2 bases respectively, with 14 bases between them. Germline loops: CDR1 MNHNS, CDR2 SASEGT. CDR3 length equals 16 residues. The CDR3 nucleotides read TGTGCCAGCAGTGACACAGGGTATTACGGCAATCAGCCCCAGCATTTT. It specifies CASSDTGYYGNQPQHF.

The chain has TRBV30 and TRBJ2-6; 9 bases map to TRBD1. The germline V gene encodes CDR1 GTSNPN and CDR2 SVGIG (reference sequence). CDR3 length: 18 residues. V lost 5 bases to trimming and J lost 4 bases; unmatched junction nucleotides: 15. The CDR3, as DNA: TGTGCCTGGTGGGGGACAGGGCCACGGTCCCCCGGGGCCAACGTCCTGACTTTC. Its translation: CAWWGTGPRSPGANVLTF.

This sequence joins TRBV7-8 and TRBJ2-5; 8 nucleotides match TRBD2. Germline V gene lookup returns CDR1 SGHVS and CDR2 FQNEAQ. The CDR3 length is 13 residues. Trimming cost V 5 bases and J 4 bases; bases outside gene matches: 3. CDR3 DNA: TGTGCCAGCAGCATTAGCGGGGCAGAGACCCAGTACTTC. It encodes CASSISGAETQYF.

The rearrangement joins TRBV5-1 to TRBJ1-4; weak D call: TRBD1 (5 bases). The CDR3 has 17 amino acids. Germline V gene data show CDR1 as SGHRS and CDR2 as YFSETQ. With 4 bases removed from V and 7 bases from J, the gap between germline ends came to 23 bases. This CDR3 is CASSPGDYGTGGEKLFF. The CDR3 nucleotides read TGCGCCAGCAGCCCGGGGGACTACGGGACGGGAGGTGAAAAACTGTTTTTT.

The chain links TRBV19 to TRBJ1-5; no clear D. V lost 7 bases to trimming and J lost 5 bases, with 15 bases between them. There are 14 residues in the CDR3. Germline lookup yields CDR1 LNHDA and CDR2 SQIVND (reference sequence). CDR3 bases: TGTGCCAGTACCACGGTAGCGGTAGATCAGCCCCAGCATTTT. This encodes CASTTVAVDQPQHF.

CDR3 protein: CASSLWDTPPQHF. The CDR3 DNA follows: TGTGCCAGCAGCTTGTGGGACACGCCGCCCCAGCATTTT. V is TRBV5-5 and J is TRBJ1-5, with a possible D match to TRBD1 (6 bases). There are 13 residues in the CDR3. Germline V lookup: CDR1 SGHKS, CDR2 YYEKEE (reference sequence). With 1 base removed from V and 9 bases from J, the gap between germline ends came to 11 bases.

This rearrangement joins TRBV28 to TRBJ2-5; TRBD2 agrees at 9 bases. The germline gives CDR1 MDHEN, CDR2 SYDVKM. This CDR3 is built from 17 residues. The V segment lost 2 bases and the J segment 3 bases; nucleotides outside the gene matches: 10. The CDR3 region is CASSLRLRAGGEETQYF. The CDR3 coding sequence is TGTGCCAGCAGTTTAAGGTTGAGGGCGGGAGGGGAAGAGACCCAGTACTTC.

This clone was seen just once. CDR3 DNA sequence: TGCGCCAGCAGGGGACTAGCGGAGAACACAGATACGCAGTATTTT. This encodes CASRGLAENTDTQYF. The genes are TRBV10-2 and TRBJ2-3, with 11 bases that match TRBD2. The V gene's germline CDR1 is WSHSY and CDR2 SAAADI. Trimming cost V 6 bases and J 2 bases; bases outside gene matches: 4. The CDR3 contains 15 residues.